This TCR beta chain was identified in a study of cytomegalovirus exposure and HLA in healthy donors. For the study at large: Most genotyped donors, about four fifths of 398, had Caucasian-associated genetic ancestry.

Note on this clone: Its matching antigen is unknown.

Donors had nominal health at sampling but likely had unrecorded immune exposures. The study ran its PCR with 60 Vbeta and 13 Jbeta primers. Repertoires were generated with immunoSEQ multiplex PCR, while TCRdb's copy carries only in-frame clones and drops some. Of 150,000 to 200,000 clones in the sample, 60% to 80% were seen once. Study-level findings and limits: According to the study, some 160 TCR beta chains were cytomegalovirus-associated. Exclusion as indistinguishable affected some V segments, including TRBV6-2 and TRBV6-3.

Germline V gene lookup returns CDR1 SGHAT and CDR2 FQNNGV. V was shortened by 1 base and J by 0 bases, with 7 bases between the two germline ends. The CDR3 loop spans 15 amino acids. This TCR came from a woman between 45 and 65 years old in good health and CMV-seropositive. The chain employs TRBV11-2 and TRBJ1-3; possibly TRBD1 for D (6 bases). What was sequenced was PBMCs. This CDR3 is CASSLGQVSGNTIYF. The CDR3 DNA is TGTGCCAGCAGCTTAGGACAGGTCTCTGGAAACACCATATATTTT.